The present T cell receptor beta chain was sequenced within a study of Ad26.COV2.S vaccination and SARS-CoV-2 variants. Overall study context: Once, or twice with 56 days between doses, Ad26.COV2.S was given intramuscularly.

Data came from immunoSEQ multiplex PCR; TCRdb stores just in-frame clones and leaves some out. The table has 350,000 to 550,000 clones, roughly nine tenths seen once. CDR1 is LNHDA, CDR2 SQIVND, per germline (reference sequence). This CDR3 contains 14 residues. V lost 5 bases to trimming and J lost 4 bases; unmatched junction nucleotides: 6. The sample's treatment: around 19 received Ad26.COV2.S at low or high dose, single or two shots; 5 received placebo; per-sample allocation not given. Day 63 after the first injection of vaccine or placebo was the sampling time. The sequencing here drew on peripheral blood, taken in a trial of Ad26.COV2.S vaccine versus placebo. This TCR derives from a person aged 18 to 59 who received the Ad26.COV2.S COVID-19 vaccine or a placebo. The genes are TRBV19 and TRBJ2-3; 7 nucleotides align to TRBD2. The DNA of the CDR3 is TGTGCCAGTAGTCGCGGCGGGGGTTCAGATACGCAGTATTTT. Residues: CASSRGGGSDTQYF.